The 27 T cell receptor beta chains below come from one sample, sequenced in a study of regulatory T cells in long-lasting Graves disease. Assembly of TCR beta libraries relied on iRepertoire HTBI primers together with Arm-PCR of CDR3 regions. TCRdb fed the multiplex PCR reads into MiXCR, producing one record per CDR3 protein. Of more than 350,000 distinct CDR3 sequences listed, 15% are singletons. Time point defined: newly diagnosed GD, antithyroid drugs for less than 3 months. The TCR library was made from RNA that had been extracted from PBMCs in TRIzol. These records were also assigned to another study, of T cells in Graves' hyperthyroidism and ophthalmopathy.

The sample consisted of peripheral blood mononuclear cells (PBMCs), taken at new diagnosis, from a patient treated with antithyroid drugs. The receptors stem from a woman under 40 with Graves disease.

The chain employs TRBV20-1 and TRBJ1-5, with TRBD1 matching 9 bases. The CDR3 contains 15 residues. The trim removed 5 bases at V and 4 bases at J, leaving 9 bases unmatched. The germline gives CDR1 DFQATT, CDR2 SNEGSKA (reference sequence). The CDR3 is CSASPGTGPNQPQHF. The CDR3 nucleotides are TGCAGTGCTTCGCCAGGGACAGGGCCTAATCAGCCCCAGCATTTT.

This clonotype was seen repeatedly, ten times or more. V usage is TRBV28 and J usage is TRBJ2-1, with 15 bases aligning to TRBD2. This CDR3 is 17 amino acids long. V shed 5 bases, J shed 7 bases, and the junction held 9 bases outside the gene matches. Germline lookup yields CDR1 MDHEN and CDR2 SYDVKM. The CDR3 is CASSLDRTSGRGNEQFF. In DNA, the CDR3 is TGTGCCAGCAGTCTAGACCGGACTAGCGGGAGGGGTAATGAGCAGTTCTTC.

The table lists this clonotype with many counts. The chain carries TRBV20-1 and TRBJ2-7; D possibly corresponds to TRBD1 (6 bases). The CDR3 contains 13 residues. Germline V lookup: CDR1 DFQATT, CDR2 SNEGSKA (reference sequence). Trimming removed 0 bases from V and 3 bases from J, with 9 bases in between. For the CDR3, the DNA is TGCAGTGCTAGAGATCAGGACAGCTACGAGCAGTACTTC. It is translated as CSARDQDSYEQYF.

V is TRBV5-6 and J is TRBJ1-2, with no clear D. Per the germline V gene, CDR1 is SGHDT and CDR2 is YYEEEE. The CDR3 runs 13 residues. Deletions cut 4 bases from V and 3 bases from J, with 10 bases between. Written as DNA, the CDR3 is TGTGCCAGCAGCCCCGTGGGGTACTATGGCTACACCTTC. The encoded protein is CASSPVGYYGYTF.

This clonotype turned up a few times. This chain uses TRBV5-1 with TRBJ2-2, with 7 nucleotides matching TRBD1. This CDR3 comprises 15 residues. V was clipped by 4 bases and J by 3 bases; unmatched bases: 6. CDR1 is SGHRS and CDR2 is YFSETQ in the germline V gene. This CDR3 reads CASSPGTADTGELFF. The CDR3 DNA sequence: TGCGCCAGCAGCCCGGGGACAGCGGACACCGGGGAGCTGTTTTTT.

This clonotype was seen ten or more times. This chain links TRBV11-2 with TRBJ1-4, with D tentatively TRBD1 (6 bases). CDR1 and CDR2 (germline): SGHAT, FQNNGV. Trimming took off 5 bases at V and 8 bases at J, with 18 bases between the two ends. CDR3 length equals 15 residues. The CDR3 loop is CASSLSLQGREKLFF. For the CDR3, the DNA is TGTGCCAGCAGCCTAAGCCTGCAGGGGCGAGAAAAACTGTTTTTT.

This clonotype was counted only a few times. This chain's CDR3 is CASSRQTQETQYF. The CDR3 coding sequence is TGTGCCAGCAGCCGACAGACCCAAGAGACCCAGTACTTC. This chain connects TRBV6-2 or TRBV6-3 to TRBJ2-5; a weak D match, TRBD1 (5 bases). The V gene's germline CDR1 is MNHEY and CDR2 SVGEGT. V shed 6 bases and J shed 1 base, with 9 bases lying between them. This CDR3 has 13 residues.

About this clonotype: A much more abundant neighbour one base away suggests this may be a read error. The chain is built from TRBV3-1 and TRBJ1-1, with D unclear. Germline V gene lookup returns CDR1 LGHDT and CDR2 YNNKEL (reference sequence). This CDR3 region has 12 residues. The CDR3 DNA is TGTGCCCGCAGCCTCGCAGGAGGCAAGGCTTTCTTT. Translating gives CARSLAGGKAFF. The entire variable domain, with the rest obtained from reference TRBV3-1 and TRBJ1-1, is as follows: DTAVSQTPKYLVTQMGNDKSIKCEQNLGHDTMYWYKQDSKKFLKIMFSYNNKELIINETVPNRFSPKSPDKAHLNLHINSLELGDSAVYFCARSLAGGKAFFGQGTRLTVV.

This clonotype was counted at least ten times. The CDR3 region has the DNA TGTGCCATCAGACCCCGGGCGGATGGCGGGAGTGCAGATACGCAGTATTTT. Protein product: CAIRPRADGGSADTQYF. V gene TRBV10-3 combines with J gene TRBJ2-3; 7 positions match TRBD2. CDR1 is ENHRY and CDR2 is SYGVKD in the germline V gene. The trim removed 6 bases at V and 4 bases at J, leaving 16 bases unmatched. This CDR3 is 17 amino acids long.

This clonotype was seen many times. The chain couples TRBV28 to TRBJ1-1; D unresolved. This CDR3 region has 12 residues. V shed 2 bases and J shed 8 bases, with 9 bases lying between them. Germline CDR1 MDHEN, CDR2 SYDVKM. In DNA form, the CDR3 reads TGTGCCAGCAGTTTAGGGGAGAGCGAAGCTTTCTTT. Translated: CASSLGESEAFF.

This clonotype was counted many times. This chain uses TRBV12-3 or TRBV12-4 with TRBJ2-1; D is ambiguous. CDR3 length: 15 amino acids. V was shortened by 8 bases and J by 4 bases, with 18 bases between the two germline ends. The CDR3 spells CASVGGPLYYNEQFF. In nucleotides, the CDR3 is TGTGCCAGCGTCGGTGGTCCCCTCTATTACAATGAGCAGTTCTTC.

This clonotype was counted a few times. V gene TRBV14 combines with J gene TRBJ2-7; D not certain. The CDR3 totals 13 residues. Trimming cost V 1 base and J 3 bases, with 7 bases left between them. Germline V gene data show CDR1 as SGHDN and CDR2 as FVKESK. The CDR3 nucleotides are TGTGCCAGCAGCCAAGGGTCGGGCTACGAGCAGTACTTC. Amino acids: CASSQGSGYEQYF.

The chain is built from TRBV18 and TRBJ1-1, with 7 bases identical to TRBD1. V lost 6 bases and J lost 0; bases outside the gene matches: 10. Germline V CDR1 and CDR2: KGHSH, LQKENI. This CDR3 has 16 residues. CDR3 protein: CASSQGLTGMNTEAFF. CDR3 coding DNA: TGTGCCAGCTCTCAGGGCCTGACAGGGATGAACACTGAAGCTTTCTTT.

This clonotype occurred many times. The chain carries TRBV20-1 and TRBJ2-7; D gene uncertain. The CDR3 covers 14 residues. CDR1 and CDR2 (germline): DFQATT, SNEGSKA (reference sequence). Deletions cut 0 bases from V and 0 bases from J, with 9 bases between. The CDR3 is CSARDPAGSYEQYF. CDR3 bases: TGCAGTGCTAGAGATCCGGCAGGCTCCTACGAGCAGTACTTC.

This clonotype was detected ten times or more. The CDR3 reads CARGGSSSYNSPLHF. The DNA for the CDR3 is TGTGCCAGGGGGGGCTCGAGCTCCTATAATTCACCCCTCCACTTT. The chain combines TRBV2 with TRBJ1-6, with D tentatively TRBD1 (6 bases). The CDR3 has 15 residues. Germline V gene data show CDR1 as SNHLY and CDR2 as FYNNEI. V gave up 9 bases and J gave up 0 bases, with 12 bases separating them.

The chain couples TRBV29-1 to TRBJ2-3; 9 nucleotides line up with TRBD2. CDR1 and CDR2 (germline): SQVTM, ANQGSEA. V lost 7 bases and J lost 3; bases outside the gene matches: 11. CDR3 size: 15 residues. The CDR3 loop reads CSAPGTSMPTDTQYF. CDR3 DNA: TGCAGCGCACCTGGGACTAGCATGCCGACAGATACGCAGTATTTT.

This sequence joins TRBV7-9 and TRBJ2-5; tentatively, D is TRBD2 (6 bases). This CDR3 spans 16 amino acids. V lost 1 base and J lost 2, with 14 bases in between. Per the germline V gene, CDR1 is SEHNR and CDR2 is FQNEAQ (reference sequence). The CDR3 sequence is CASSLGHSGIQETQYF. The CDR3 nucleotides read TGTGCCAGCAGCTTAGGGCATAGCGGAATACAAGAGACCCAGTACTTC.

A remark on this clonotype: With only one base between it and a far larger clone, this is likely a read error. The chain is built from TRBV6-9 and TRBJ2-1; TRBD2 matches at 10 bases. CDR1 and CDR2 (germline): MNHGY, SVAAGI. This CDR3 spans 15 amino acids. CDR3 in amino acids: CACSYASGSAYEQFF. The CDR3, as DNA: TGTGCCTGCAGTTACGCTAGCGGGAGCGCCTATGAGCAGTTCTTC.

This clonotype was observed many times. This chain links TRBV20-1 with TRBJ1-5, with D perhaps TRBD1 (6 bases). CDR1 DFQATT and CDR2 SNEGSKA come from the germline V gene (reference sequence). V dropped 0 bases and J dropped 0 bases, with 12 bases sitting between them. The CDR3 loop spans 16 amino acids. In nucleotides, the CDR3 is TGCAGTGCTAGAGATATACAGGGTTCTAGCAATCAGCCCCAGCATTTT. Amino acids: CSARDIQGSSNQPQHF.

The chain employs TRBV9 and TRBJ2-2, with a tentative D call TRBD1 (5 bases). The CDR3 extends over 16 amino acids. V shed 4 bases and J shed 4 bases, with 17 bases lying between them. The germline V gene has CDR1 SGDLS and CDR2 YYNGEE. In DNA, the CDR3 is TGTGCCAGCAGCCCAGGGTCCTTCCCCGGCACCGGGGAGCTGTTTTTT. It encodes CASSPGSFPGTGELFF.

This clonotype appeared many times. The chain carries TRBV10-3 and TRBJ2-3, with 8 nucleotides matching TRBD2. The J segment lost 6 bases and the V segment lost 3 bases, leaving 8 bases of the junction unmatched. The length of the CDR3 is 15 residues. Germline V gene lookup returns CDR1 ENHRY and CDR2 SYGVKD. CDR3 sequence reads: CAISDTSGEPDTQYF. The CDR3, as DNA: TGTGCCATCAGTGATACTAGCGGCGAGCCGGATACGCAGTATTTT.

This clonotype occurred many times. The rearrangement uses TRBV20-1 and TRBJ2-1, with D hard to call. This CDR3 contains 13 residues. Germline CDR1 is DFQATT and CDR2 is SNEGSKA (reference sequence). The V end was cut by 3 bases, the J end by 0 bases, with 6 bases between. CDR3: CSARGISYNEQFF. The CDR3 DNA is TGCAGTGCTAGGGGTATCTCCTACAATGAGCAGTTCTTC.

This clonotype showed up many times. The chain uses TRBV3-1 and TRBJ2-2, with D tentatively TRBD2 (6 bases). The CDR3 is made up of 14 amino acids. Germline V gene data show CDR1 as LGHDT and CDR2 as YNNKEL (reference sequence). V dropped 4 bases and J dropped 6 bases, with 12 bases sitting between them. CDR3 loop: CASSRHGGPGELFF. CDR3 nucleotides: TGTGCCAGCAGCCGCCACGGGGGACCCGGGGAGCTGTTTTTT.

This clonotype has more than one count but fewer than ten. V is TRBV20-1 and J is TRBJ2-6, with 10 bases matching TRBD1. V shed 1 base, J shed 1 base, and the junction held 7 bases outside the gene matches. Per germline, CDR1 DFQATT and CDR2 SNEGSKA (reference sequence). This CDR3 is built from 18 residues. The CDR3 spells CSARVPGQGLSGANVLTF. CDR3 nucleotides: TGCAGTGCTAGAGTACCGGGACAGGGGTTGTCTGGGGCCAACGTCCTGACTTTC.

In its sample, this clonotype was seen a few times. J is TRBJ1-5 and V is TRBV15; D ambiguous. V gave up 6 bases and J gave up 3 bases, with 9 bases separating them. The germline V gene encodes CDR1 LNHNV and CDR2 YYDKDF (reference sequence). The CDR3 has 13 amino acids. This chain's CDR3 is CATSPGVNQPQHF. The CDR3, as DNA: TGTGCCACCAGTCCCGGGGTCAATCAGCCCCAGCATTTT.

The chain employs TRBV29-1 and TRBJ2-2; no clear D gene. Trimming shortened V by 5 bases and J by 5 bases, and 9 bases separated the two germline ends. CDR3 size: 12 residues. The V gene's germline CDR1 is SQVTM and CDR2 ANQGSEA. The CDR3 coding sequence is TGCAGCGTTCATTACGGAACCGGGGAGCTGTTTTTT. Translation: CSVHYGTGELFF.

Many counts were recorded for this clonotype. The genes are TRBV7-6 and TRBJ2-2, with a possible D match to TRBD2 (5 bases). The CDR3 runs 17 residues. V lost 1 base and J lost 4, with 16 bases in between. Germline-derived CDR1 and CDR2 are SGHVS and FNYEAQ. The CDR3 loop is CASSLGGRERVTGELFF. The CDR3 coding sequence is TGTGCCAGCAGCTTAGGTGGAAGGGAGAGGGTCACCGGGGAGCTGTTTTTT. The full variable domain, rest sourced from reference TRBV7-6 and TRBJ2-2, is GAGVSQSPRYKVTKRGQDVALRCDPISGHVSLYWYRQALGQGPEFLTYFNYEAQQDKSGLPNDRFSAERPEGSISTLTIQRTEQRDSAMYRCASSLGGRERVTGELFFGEGSRLTVL.